This entry features one T cell receptor beta chain sequence. Its antigen is unknown. From germline, CDR1 is KGHSH and CDR2 LQKENI. The germline V and J ends were trimmed by 0 bases and 5 bases, with 17 bases remaining between them. The CDR3 spans 16 residues. The sample is drawn from a study of shared clonotypes between healthy human individuals. General observations from the study: It was the non-shared clonotypes that had lower generation probabilities than clonotypes shared by all four donors. Sampling covered blood only; tissue repertoires likely differ.

The repertoire was sequenced with immunoSEQ multiplex PCR; TCRdb's copy has only in-frame clones and lacks some. The sample shows 730,000 or so clones, less than 80% of them seen only once. Specimen: memory CD4+ T cells sorted from blood. Described subset: CD45RA-negative fraction. The sequence was collected from a woman aged 30 to 39 in good health. The chain carries TRBV18 and TRBJ2-7; D assignment may be TRBD1 or TRBD2 (5 bases each). As DNA, the CDR3 is TGTGCCAGCTCACCACCGGAGAGGGGTGGTAAGAACGAGCAGTACTTC. It encodes CASSPPERGGKNEQYF.